This T cell receptor (beta chain) is drawn from a study of T cell responses to AZD1222 COVID-19 vaccine (dated by TCRdb to the early 2020s). Study-level background: AZD1222 recipients given second doses at about 4 weeks or at about 12 weeks were pooled, since spike-specific TCR depth and breadth were not found to differ between the two schedules. A total of 233 trial participants underwent TCR sequencing, of whom about 200 received two doses of AZD1222 and about 26 received two doses of the MenACWY control vaccine. Enrollment into the trials was organized by age into subgroups of 18-55, 56-69 and 70-plus years, and those subgroups contained approximately 150, 30 and 60 TCR-sequenced participants, respectively. What the research found in general, with its limitations: Epitopes outside the regions mutated in the B.1.351 and B.1.1.7 variants were reportedly recognized by nearly half of the unique spike-specific TCRs. Conclusions about previously exposed vaccinees were limited because only a handful of AZD1222 recipients were SARS-CoV-2 seropositive at baseline. After two AZD1222 doses, spike-specific TCR breadth and depth were significantly higher than at day 0 and than in MenACWY recipients. Because no day 14 peak-response samples were available, the repertoires could be characterized only after the peak T cell response. The vaccine-associated CD4 TCRs covered the entire spike protein, and the dominant responses fell in regions 160-218 and 743-854. The 56-69-year group was small, and its depth increase did not reach significance, likely because of low power. Participants were mostly white British, with more females than males. The authors suggested clonal diversity may have been underestimated.

In regard to this clone: No cognate antigen has been identified for it. Per-base qualities were not stored, and no clone one base away is much larger.

The CDR3 regions of human TCRbeta chains were analyzed by immunosequencing. The study's own analysis went as follows. TCRs in the repertoires were compared against a reference library of SARS-CoV-2-specific TCRs that had been generated with the MIRA antigen-specificity platform. Breadth meant the fraction of unique TCRs that were SARS-CoV-2-associated, whereas depth meant the fraction of total T cells that were SARS-CoV-2-associated. Using the MIRA data, every spike-specific TCR was mapped to the spike region that the TCR reacted to and assigned to either a CD4 or a CD8 class. Log10-transformed breadth and depth values were compared by one-way ANOVA with Sidak's multiple comparisons tests. Imported from immuneACCESS, the table was reduced by TCRdb to in-frame sequences with V and J called. These copies leave out some clones; in studies compared against another copy, an unresolved V gene accounts for under half, and the cause of the remainder is not known. V and J calls and clone size are given by that table; D and trimming were obtained from the DNA. This sample gives 180,000 or so clones in total; roughly nine tenths of them show up just once. Roughly 2.5% of the sample comes from the top ten.

The time point tag for this specimen amounts to: baseline before first vaccination. The vaccinee samples were drawn from two UK trials, COV001 and COV002, one of which was a single-blind randomized controlled phase 2/3 trial testing AZD1222 (ChAdOx1 nCoV-19) in healthy adults. For TCRbeta chain sequencing, PBMC samples from trial participants were taken at day 0 and at day 28 after the second dose. From cysteine to phenylalanine, the CDR3 is 14 amino acids long. This entry keeps only the CDR3 DNA: 42 bases, framed from base 1. From a lookup of the germline V gene, CDR1 and CDR2 are SGHTS and YDEGEE. The V and J ends are trimmed by 1 base and 5 bases, leaving 9 bases between them.

The sequence was collected from an adult in good health. Rearrangement joined TRBV5-8 to TRBJ1-4; the D segment cannot be called with confidence. The source was peripheral blood, collected on day 0 of AZD1222 vaccination. The nucleotide sequence is TGTGCCAGCAGCTTGTACGGAAGCAATGAAAAACTGTTTTTT. This is translated as CASSLYGSNEKLFF.